This paragraph reports one T cell receptor (beta chain). The sample comes from a study of CD8 T cells in Susac syndrome. Background on the study: The Susac syndrome patients were therapy-naive, on corticosteroids, or on intravenous immunoglobulin alone at blood draw.

After extraction with the RNeasy kit, about 0.45 to 1 ug of the RNA was reverse transcribed using random hexamers. The method of amplification for TCR beta CDR3 was immunoSEQ multiplex PCR, covering 54 Vbeta and 13 Jbeta. TCRdb fed the immunoSEQ multiplex PCR reads into MiXCR, producing one record per CDR3 protein. The table has hundreds of thousands of distinct CDR3 sequences, approximately 94% seen once. Germline CDR1 and CDR2: LGHDT and YNNKEL (reference sequence). The length of the CDR3 is 14 residues. Trimming cost V 6 bases and J 1 base, with 9 bases left between them. Input material: CD4+ T cells from PBMCs. The TCR comes from a human donor with Susac syndrome. The chain couples TRBV3-1 to TRBJ2-2; no clear D. The CDR3 is CASSSQGNTGELFF. The CDR3 nucleotides read TGTGCCAGCAGTTCCCAAGGGAACACCGGGGAGCTGTTTTTT.